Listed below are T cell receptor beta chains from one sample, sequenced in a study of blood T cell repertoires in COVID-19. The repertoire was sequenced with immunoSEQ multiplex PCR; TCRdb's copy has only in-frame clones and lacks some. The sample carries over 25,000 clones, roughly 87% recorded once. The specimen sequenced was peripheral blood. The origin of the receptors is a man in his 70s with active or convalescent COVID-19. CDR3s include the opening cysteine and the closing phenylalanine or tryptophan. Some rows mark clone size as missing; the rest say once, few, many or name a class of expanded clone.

CASSGRQDANTGELFF | TRBJ2-2 | . | TRBV5-1
CASNPSPGLRSSYNSPLHF | TRBJ1-6 | . | TRBV11-3
CASSTGTHITGELFF | TRBJ2-2 | . | TRBV7-9
CASTERGRNGYTF | TRBJ1-2 | . | TRBV6-5
CASSFPHEEALGETQYF | TRBJ2-5 | . | TRBV28
CASSSGLSSGNTIYF | TRBJ1-3 | . | TRBV5-1
CASMRAFEAFF | TRBJ1-1 | . | TRBV6-6
CASSLTGNSNQPQHF | TRBJ1-5 | . | TRBV2
CASSQESQGRETQYF | TRBJ2-5 | . | TRBV4-1
CASSLRTSGGVVQFF | TRBJ2-1 | . | TRBV5-1
CASSLPSGRAIDTQYF | TRBJ2-3 | . | TRBV28
CASSGEGTGNSPLHF | TRBJ1-6 | . | TRBV2
CASSPWTGGFSGANVLTF | TRBJ2-6 | . | TRBV7-3
CASSERLRDSPLHF | TRBJ1-6 | . | TRBV2
CASSRDSNTEAFF | TRBJ1-1 | . | TRBV5-1
CASSRTGTSGGYTF | TRBJ1-2 | . | TRBV27
CAWGDRPYGYTF | TRBJ1-2 | . | TRBV30
CASNPFGGGTYEQYF | TRBJ2-7 | . | TRBV6-2/TRBV6-3
CASSRMLQGAFNEQYF | TRBJ2-7 | once | TRBV5-1
CASSLNTGQRGGSF | TRBJ1-5 | . | TRBV28
CAISESGGQGRGKTEAFF | TRBJ1-1 | . | TRBV10-3
CASSTGGAAEAFF | TRBJ1-1 | few | TRBV6-2/TRBV6-3
CASSLGTGTGFAYF | TRBJ2-7 | . | TRBV5-1
CASKGQLNTEAFF | TRBJ1-1 | . | TRBV19
CATSEASGMDLRNEQFF | TRBJ2-1 | . | TRBV24-1
CASRGTVNTEAFF | TRBJ1-1 | . | TRBV2
CASRPGWGSGNTIYF | TRBJ1-3 | . | TRBV19
CASSPLSSGQETQYF | TRBJ2-5 | few | TRBV18
CASSSRDSYTEAFF | TRBJ1-1 | . | TRBV6-6
CASVTTGIWNTIYF | TRBJ1-3 | . | TRBV19
CASSRDGSSYNEQFF | TRBJ2-1 | . | TRBV7-2
CASSRAGDARGEKLFF | TRBJ1-4 | . | TRBV11-2
CASSVHLRGITYNEQFF | TRBJ2-1 | . | TRBV21-1
CASSSGVGPDTQYF | TRBJ2-3 | . | TRBV5-1
CASSYWGQSAFF | TRBJ1-1 | . | TRBV6-5